This TCR beta chain was sequenced during a study of T cell responses to AZD1222 COVID-19 vaccine (dated by TCRdb to the early 2020s). For context, the study as a whole: AZD1222 recipients whose second dose came at about 4 weeks and those whose second dose came at about 12 weeks were combined into one group, since spike-specific TCR depth and breadth did not differ between the two schedules. A total of under 250 trial participants underwent TCR sequencing, of whom nearly 210 had received two doses of AZD1222 and about 25 had received two doses of the MenACWY control vaccine. Enrollment into the trials was organized by age into subgroups of 18-55, 56-69 and 70-plus years, and those subgroups contained about 150, 27 and 61 TCR-sequenced participants, respectively.

The CDR3 regions of human TCRbeta chains were analyzed by immunosequencing. On the study's bioinformatics: Repertoire TCRs were matched against a reference library of SARS-CoV-2-specific TCRs generated with the MIRA antigen-specificity platform. Breadth was defined as the fraction of unique TCRs that were SARS-CoV-2-associated. Depth was defined as the fraction of total T cells that were SARS-CoV-2-associated. Using the MIRA data, each spike-specific TCR was assigned both to the spike region to which the TCR was reactive and to a CD4 or CD8 class. Log10-transformed breadth and depth values were compared by one-way ANOVA with Sidak's multiple comparisons tests. The table comes from immuneACCESS by way of TCRdb, which keeps in-frame sequences with V and J called. Part of the clones is missing from these tables; in studies checked, under half for an unresolved V gene and the rest for unknown reasons. V, J and clone size are those of that table, while D and trimming were read from the DNA. This sample gives roughly 130,000 clones in total; about nine tenths of them show up just once. About 8.3% of the sample is held by the ten biggest clonotypes.

The germline V gene yields SQVTM for CDR1 and ANQGSEA for CDR2. Trimmed from V: 8 bases; trimmed from J: 0 bases; junction bases lacking a gene match: 11. The CDR3 has 16 amino acids, counting the end cysteine and phenylalanine. Only the CDR3 part of the read is kept: 48 bases, read in frame from the first base. Beyond this particular receptor, the publication reports: CD4 TCRs associated with the vaccine covered the entire spike protein, and the dominant responses were in regions 160-218 and 743-854. After two AZD1222 doses, spike-specific TCR breadth and depth were significantly higher than at day 0 and than in MenACWY recipients. Nearly half of unique spike-specific TCRs reportedly recognized epitopes outside regions mutated in the B.1.351 and B.1.1.7 variants. Participants were mostly white British, with more females than males. The authors suggested clonal diversity may have been underestimated. In the small 56-69-year group, the increase in depth fell short of significance, most likely because of low power. Only five or six AZD1222 recipients were SARS-CoV-2 seropositive at baseline, limiting conclusions about previously exposed vaccinees. Because no day 14 peak-response samples were available, the repertoires could be characterized only after the peak T cell response.

A note on this clone: Its antigen is not yet known. No much larger clonotype is one base removed from it; base qualities were not supplied.

What this sample's time point label stands for: baseline before first vaccination. Samples from vaccinated people were obtained from the UK trials COV001 and COV002, which included a single-blind randomized controlled phase 2/3 trial of AZD1222 (ChAdOx1 nCoV-19) in healthy adults. For TCRbeta chain sequencing, PBMC samples were collected from trial participants at day 0 and at day 28 after the second dose. The sample here was peripheral blood, taken on day 0 of AZD1222 vaccination. Recombination connected TRBV29-1 to TRBJ2-5, and 11 junctional nucleotides match TRBD2. This sequence originates from an adult in good health. The DNA is as follows: TGCAGCTGTTCCGGGACTAGCGGTTGGTACCAAGAGACCCAGTACTTC. Its translation reads: CSCSGTSGWYQETQYF.